The 18 T cell receptor beta chains presented below share a single source sample, sequenced in a study of blood T cell repertoires in COVID-19. Clones were read by immunoSEQ multiplex PCR, and TCRdb kept only the in-frame ones, dropping some. The sample lists about 300,000 clones, 90% occurring once. The sample comprised PBMCs or T cells enriched from blood (not recorded which). The receptors were gathered from a woman under 40 who had recovered from COVID-19.

The chain couples TRBV7-9 to TRBJ2-4; TRBD2 aligns across 9 bases. Looked up from germline, CDR1 is SEHNR and CDR2 is FQNEAQ (reference sequence). CDR3 length: 17 amino acids. J was trimmed by 6 bases and V by 1 base; bases with no gene match: 10. CDR3 DNA: TGTGCCAGCAGCTTAGAAGGGGTTTCTAGCGGGGCAAACATTCAGTACTTC. Amino acids: CASSLEGVSSGANIQYF.

The gene calls are TRBV7-2 and TRBJ1-5; 8 nucleotides match TRBD1. The CDR3 has 15 residues. V trimming: 1 base; J trimming: 7 bases; junction bases outside the gene matches: 6. Germline CDR1 and CDR2: SGHTA and FQGNSA. The DNA of the CDR3 is TGTGCCAGCAGCTTAGGACAGGGGTCGGGCCAGCCCCAGCATTTT. It is translated as CASSLGQGSGQPQHF. The whole variable domain, filled in from reference TRBV7-2 and TRBJ1-5, reads GAGVSQSPSNKVTEKGKDVELRCDPISGHTALYWYRQSLGQGLEFLIYFQGNSAPDKSGLPSDRFSAERTGGSVSTLTIQRTQQEDSAVYLCASSLGQGSGQPQHFGDGTRLSIL.

V is TRBV19 and J is TRBJ1-2; D is unresolved. Per the germline V gene, CDR1 is LNHDA and CDR2 is SQIVND (reference sequence). CDR3 length: 15 residues. Trimming stripped 3 bases from V and 4 bases from J, with 15 bases between. Here the CDR3 reads CASSMGIDGGYGYTF. CDR3 DNA sequence: TGTGCCAGTAGTATGGGTATAGACGGAGGCTATGGCTACACCTTC.

J is TRBJ2-7 and V is TRBV27, with a tentative D call TRBD1 (6 bases). The CDR3 is 15 residues long. V dropped 6 bases and J dropped 2 bases, with 17 bases sitting between them. Per germline, CDR1 MNHEY and CDR2 SMNVEV (reference sequence). As DNA, the CDR3 is TGTGCCAGCAGCCTAGTGCCAGGGGTCCCCTACGAGCAGTACTTC. Its translation is CASSLVPGVPYEQYF.

CDR3 in amino acids: CASSSYRGLVYEQYF. The CDR3 bases are TGTGCCAGCAGCTCTTACCGTGGACTAGTCTACGAGCAGTACTTC. The rearrangement uses TRBV7-9 and TRBJ2-7, with 7 nucleotides matching TRBD2. This CDR3 spans 15 amino acids. Looked up from germline, CDR1 is SEHNR and CDR2 is FQNEAQ (reference sequence). V lost 4 bases, J lost 3 bases, and 9 bases stayed unmatched.

The chain recombines TRBV7-9 with TRBJ2-2; 12 nucleotides line up with TRBD2. The CDR3 covers 16 residues. J lost 5 bases, V lost 5 bases, and 6 bases had no gene match. CDR1 and CDR2 from the germline V gene are SEHNR and FQNEAQ (reference sequence). The CDR3: CASSARLAGVTGELFF. DNA of the CDR3: TGTGCCAGCAGCGCCCGACTAGCGGGAGTAACCGGGGAGCTGTTTTTT.

This chain uses TRBV19 with TRBJ2-3, with D possibly TRBD1 on 5 matching bases. V lost 6 bases and J lost 4, with 14 bases in between. The CDR3 is 14 residues long. Germline CDR1 is LNHDA and CDR2 is SQIVND (reference sequence). DNA for the CDR3: TGTGCCAGTAGGCTCCAGGGATTGGCAGATACGCAGTATTTT. Its translation is CASRLQGLADTQYF.

Only one count was recorded for this clone. The genes are TRBV6-1 and TRBJ2-7, with 7 bases matching TRBD1. The ends lost 5 bases at V and 5 bases at J; junction bases unmatched: 3. In germline, CDR1 is MNHNS, CDR2 SASEGT. The CDR3 totals 12 residues. The CDR3 here is CASSPDRDEQYF. CDR3 nucleotide sequence: TGTGCCAGCAGTCCCGACAGGGACGAGCAGTACTTC.

The V gene is TRBV19, the J gene TRBJ1-3; D call uncertain. V dropped 8 bases and J dropped 3 bases, with 17 bases sitting between them. In germline, CDR1 is LNHDA, CDR2 SQIVND (reference sequence). This CDR3 contains 15 residues. The CDR3: CASSWRSRDGNTIYF. The CDR3 DNA reads as TGTGCCAGTTCCTGGAGGTCCCGGGATGGAAACACCATATATTTT.

Worth noting for this clone: Other nucleotide sequences in the sample specify the same CDR3. The V call is TRBV18, the J call TRBJ2-7; possibly TRBD2 for D (5 bases). The germline gives CDR1 KGHSH, CDR2 LQKENI. The length of the CDR3 is 14 residues. V was shortened by 3 bases and J by 2 bases, with 11 bases between the two germline ends. CDR3 region: CASSPRDRTYEQYF. In DNA form, the CDR3 reads TGTGCCAGCTCACCGAGGGATAGGACCTACGAGCAGTACTTC.

In this sample, this clone turned up once. The rearrangement joins TRBV30 to TRBJ2-7; 8 bases match TRBD2. The CDR3 consists of 15 residues. The V gene end was trimmed by 2 bases and the J gene end by 0 bases; junction bases not matched to a gene: 6. In germline, CDR1 is GTSNPN, CDR2 SVGIG (reference sequence). CDR3: CAWSRTSGSSYEQYF. CDR3 nucleotides: TGTGCCTGGAGTAGAACTAGCGGATCCTCCTACGAGCAGTACTTC. The whole variable domain, remainder taken from reference TRBV30 and TRBJ2-7, is SQTIHQWPATLVQPVGSPLSLECTVEGTSNPNLYWYRQAAGRGLQLLFYSVGIGQISSEVPQNLSASRPQDRQFILSSKKLLLSDSGFYLCAWSRTSGSSYEQYFGPGTRLTVT.

The CDR3 DNA reads as TGCGCCAGCAGCCTCGAAGGTGAGGGTGGCTACACCTTC. It translates to CASSLEGEGGYTF. The chain carries TRBV4-3 and TRBJ1-2; no clear D gene. Trimming removed 4 bases at V and 7 bases at J, with 13 bases between. Per the germline V gene, CDR1 is LGHNA and CDR2 is YSLEER. This CDR3 contains 13 residues.

This rearrangement joins TRBV30 to TRBJ1-2; 7 nucleotides match TRBD1. This CDR3 is built from 14 residues. CDR1 is GTSNPN and CDR2 is SVGIG in the germline V gene (reference sequence). V was clipped by 2 bases and J by 0 bases; unmatched bases: 3. The CDR3 DNA reads TGTGCCTGGAGTCCGGGGACAGCTAACTATGGCTACACCTTC. This translates into CAWSPGTANYGYTF.

The chain couples TRBV5-5 to TRBJ1-3, with 7 bases that match TRBD1. V was pared by 4 bases and J by 0 bases, with 10 bases of the junction left unmatched. The CDR3 runs 17 residues. CDR1 SGHKS and CDR2 YYEKEE come from the germline V gene (reference sequence). The CDR3, as DNA: TGTGCCAGCAGCGAGTGGGACAGCTTTCTCTCTGGAAACACCATATATTTT. Its translation is CASSEWDSFLSGNTIYF.

V is TRBV19 and J is TRBJ1-5; D is possibly TRBD1 (5 bases). V gave up 10 bases and J gave up 6 bases, with 16 bases separating them. The CDR3 contains 13 residues. In germline, CDR1 is LNHDA, CDR2 SQIVND (reference sequence). The CDR3 is CATRRGYGQPQHF. CDR3 sequence (DNA): TGTGCCACCAGAAGGGGATATGGTCAGCCCCAGCATTTT.

The chain uses TRBV19 and TRBJ2-1, with 7 bases identical to TRBD1. The CDR3 covers 16 residues. Germline V lookup: CDR1 LNHDA, CDR2 SQIVND (reference sequence). Trimming cost V 7 bases and J 0 bases; bases outside gene matches: 9. In DNA, the CDR3 is TGTGCCAGTAAGGGGGCCCCCAAAAGCTCCTACAATGAGCAGTTCTTC. This encodes CASKGAPKSSYNEQFF.

The rearrangement links TRBV5-5 to TRBJ2-5; 7 bases agree with TRBD2. J gave up 4 bases and V 0 bases, and 9 bases lay outside the gene matches. CDR3 size: 16 residues. Germline CDR1 and CDR2: SGHKS and YYEKEE (reference sequence). The CDR3 DNA reads as TGTGCCAGCAGCTTGGCCGGGGGGACTATATCAGAGACCCAGTACTTC. It is translated as CASSLAGGTISETQYF.

Comments on this clone: Germline and junction disagree at one end, which may indicate a read error. The chain carries TRBV7-3 and TRBJ2-1; 9 bases line up with TRBD1. This CDR3 comprises 15 residues. In germline, CDR1 is SGHTA, CDR2 FQGTGA. In DNA form, the CDR3 reads TGTGCCAGCAGCCCTCCGGGACAGGGTTTCAATGGGCAGTTCTTC. Protein sequence: CASSPPGQGFNGQFF. The full variable domain, its missing parts supplied by reference TRBV7-3 and TRBJ2-1, is GAGVSQTPSNKVTEKGKYVELRCDPISGHTALYWYRQSLGQGPEFLIYFQGTGAADDSGLPNDRFFAVRPEGSVSTLKIQRTERGDSAVYLCASSPPGQGFNGQFFGPGTRLTVL.